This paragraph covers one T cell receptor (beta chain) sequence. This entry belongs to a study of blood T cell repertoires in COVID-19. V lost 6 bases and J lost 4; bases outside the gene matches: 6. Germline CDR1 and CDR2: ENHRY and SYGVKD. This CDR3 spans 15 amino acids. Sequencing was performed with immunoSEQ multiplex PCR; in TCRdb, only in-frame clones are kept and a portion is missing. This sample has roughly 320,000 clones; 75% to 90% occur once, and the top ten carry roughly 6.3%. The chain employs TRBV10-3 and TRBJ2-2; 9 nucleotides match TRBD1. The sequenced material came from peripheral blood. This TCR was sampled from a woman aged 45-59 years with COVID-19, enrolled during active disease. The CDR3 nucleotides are TGTGCCATCAGCCCGGGACAGGGTTTCACCGGGGAGCTGTTTTTT. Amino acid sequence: CAISPGQGFTGELFF.